This is a list of T cell receptor beta chains from one sample in a study of identical twins. Using its own MiXCR run on the 5' RACE reads, TCRdb lists one record per CDR3 protein. The sample includes some 690,000 distinct CDR3 sequences, less than 25% of them seen just once. A further study also used this sample, focusing on T cells expressing NK-cell markers.

Sequencing input: PBMCs. The source is a woman under 30 in good health. CDR3s include the opening cysteine and the closing phenylalanine or tryptophan. Fields, in order: V gene, D gene, J gene, clone size, CDR3 protein, CDR3 DNA. D genes are given only for firm matches. A row's size may be missing; if present it is once, few, many or a size class.

>TRBV4-2|-|TRBJ2-1|-
CASSRQKLGATVGEQFF
TGTGCCAGCAGCCGACAGAAACTGGGGGCGACAGTCGGTGAGCAGTTCTTC
>TRBV20-1|-|TRBJ1-2|few
CSARGGAYGYTF
TGCAGTGCTAGAGGGGGAGCCTATGGCTACACCTTC
>TRBV3-1|-|TRBJ1-1|-
CASSAARLNTEAFF
TGTGCCAGCAGCGCCGCCCGATTGAACACTGAAGCTTTCTTT
>TRBV3-1|-|TRBJ1-3|few
CASSPQRGLRNTIYF
TGTGCCAGCAGCCCCCAAAGGGGGTTGAGAAACACCATATATTTT
>TRBV24-1|TRBD2|TRBJ2-1|few
CATSDSGGSRQFF
TGTGCCACCAGTGATTCGGGCGGGAGTAGACAGTTCTTC
>TRBV30|TRBD2|TRBJ2-1|-
CAWSDLVAGNSYNEQFF
TGTGCCTGGAGTGATCTAGTAGCGGGCAACTCCTACAATGAGCAGTTCTTC
>TRBV29-1|-|TRBJ2-1|many
CSVEEDLAYNEQFF
TGCAGCGTTGAGGAGGACCTAGCCTACAATGAGCAGTTCTTC
>TRBV6-1|-|TRBJ1-2|few
CASRATRTSNYGYTF
TGTGCCAGCAGGGCTACACGAACGTCTAACTATGGCTACACCTTC
>TRBV6-1|TRBD2|TRBJ2-1|-
CATTQAGVGEQFF
TGTGCCACTACTCAAGCGGGGGTGGGGGAGCAGTTCTTC
>TRBV20-1|-|TRBJ2-7|-
CSARFGLHYEQYF
TGCAGTGCTAGGTTTGGTCTACACTACGAGCAGTACTTC
>TRBV5-4|TRBD2|TRBJ2-3|-
CASRPGLAGVRDTQYF
TGTGCCAGCAGACCTGGACTAGCGGGAGTTAGGGATACGCAGTATTTT
>TRBV20-1|TRBD1|TRBJ1-2|many
CSAEDRDNYGYTF
TGCAGTGCTGAGGACAGGGATAACTATGGCTACACCTTC
>TRBV5-1|-|TRBJ2-5|-
CASSSGSPGETQYF
TGCGCCAGCAGCTCCGGGTCTCCAGGGGAGACCCAGTACTTC
>TRBV7-2|-|TRBJ2-1|many
CASSLVGSPTYNEQFF
TGTGCCAGCAGCTTAGTCGGTAGCCCTACCTACAATGAGCAGTTCTTC
>TRBV20-1|TRBD2|TRBJ2-1|few
CSAERGGRNEQFF
TGCAGTGCTGAGCGGGGGGGTCGCAATGAGCAGTTCTTC
>TRBV5-6|-|TRBJ2-3|-
CASSARARSAGIADTQYF
TGTGCCAGCAGCGCTCGTGCCCGTTCGGCCGGGATCGCAGATACGCAGTATTTT